What follows are 28 T cell receptor beta chains derived from one specimen sequenced in a study of identical twins. TCRdb re-derived calls from the 5' RACE reads in MiXCR, one entry per CDR3 protein. The data hold nearly 250,000 distinct CDR3 sequences, with around 7% observed a single time. This same sample was also taken into another study, of yellow fever vaccine responses in identical twins.

The specimen sequenced was memory (CD45RO+) T cells sorted from blood. Source of these receptors: a woman between 18 and 29 years old in good health.

This clonotype was seen only a few times. The gene calls are TRBV6-2 or TRBV6-3 and TRBJ2-4; maybe TRBD2 (6 bases). The CDR3 sequence is 15 residues long. Trimming pared 5 bases from V and 7 bases from J, leaving 18 bases between. In germline, CDR1 is MNHEY, CDR2 SVGEGT. Here the CDR3 reads CASSKGLPYGNIQYF. For the CDR3, the DNA is TGTGCCAGCAGTAAGGGACTCCCTTACGGGAACATTCAGTACTTC.

This clonotype was seen ten or more times. The J gene is TRBJ2-6, the V gene TRBV20-1; D not certain. This CDR3 comprises 16 residues. Trimming shortened V by 5 bases and J by 4 bases, and 18 bases separated the two germline ends. Germline lookup yields CDR1 DFQATT and CDR2 SNEGSKA (reference sequence). The CDR3 here is CSAPSQWGLGANVLTF. The CDR3 DNA reads as TGCAGTGCTCCCAGCCAGTGGGGTCTGGGGGCCAACGTCCTGACTTTC.

This clonotype was seen ten or more times. This rearrangement joins TRBV5-1 to TRBJ2-7; D perhaps matches TRBD2 (5 bases). Trimming removed 4 bases from V and 3 bases from J, with 11 bases in between. The germline V gene has CDR1 SGHRS and CDR2 YFSETQ. CDR3 length equals 13 residues. Here the CDR3 DNA reads TGCGCCAGCAGCGGGAACGGGGTCTACGAGCAGTACTTC. Protein product: CASSGNGVYEQYF.

This chain links TRBV18 with TRBJ2-1; D gene uncertain. Germline V lookup: CDR1 KGHSH, CDR2 LQKENI. Trimming took off 2 bases at V and 7 bases at J, with 9 bases between the two ends. This CDR3 is built from 13 residues. Here the CDR3 reads CASSPSVRNEQFF. The CDR3, as DNA: TGTGCCAGCTCACCATCAGTCCGGAATGAGCAGTTCTTC. The full variable domain, its missing parts supplied by reference TRBV18 and TRBJ2-1, is NAGVMQNPRHLVRRRGQEARLRCSPMKGHSHVYWYRQLPEEGLKFMVYLQKENIIDESGMPKERFSAEFPKEGPSILRIQQVVRGDSAAYFCASSPSVRNEQFFGPGTRLTVL.

This clonotype was counted at least ten times. The chain recombines TRBV10-2 with TRBJ2-2; 8 bases agree with TRBD2. Germline V lookup: CDR1 WSHSY, CDR2 SAAADI. The CDR3 extends over 14 amino acids. With 2 bases clipped from V and 7 bases from J, the junction kept 3 bases outside the gene matches. Here the CDR3 DNA reads TGCGCCAGCAGTGAGAGGACTAGCAGCGGGGAGCTGTTTTTT. Translation: CASSERTSSGELFF.

This clonotype was seen repeatedly, ten times or more. The gene calls are TRBV5-1 and TRBJ2-3, with TRBD1 identical over 10 bases. Germline CDR1 SGHRS, CDR2 YFSETQ. J lost 1 base, V lost 9 bases, and 8 bases had no gene match. This CDR3 has 15 residues. In nucleotides, the CDR3 is TGCGCCACCACCCCTGGACAGGGGGGCACAGATACGCAGTATTTT. Its translation: CATTPGQGGTDTQYF.

This clonotype was counted ten times or more. This chain connects TRBV20-1 to TRBJ2-1; the match to TRBD2 covers 11 bases. This CDR3 has 14 amino acids. Germline values: CDR1 DFQATT, CDR2 SNEGSKA (reference sequence). V lost 6 bases and J lost 4; bases outside the gene matches: 5. DNA for the CDR3: TGCAGTGCCCCGGGACTAGCGGAATACAATGAGCAGTTCTTC. Protein: CSAPGLAEYNEQFF.

This clonotype came up many times. This rearrangement joins TRBV5-1 to TRBJ1-2; possibly TRBD1 for D (6 bases). The CDR3 loop spans 15 amino acids. Trimming left V 0 bases short and J 5 bases short, with 14 bases between. Germline V lookup: CDR1 SGHRS, CDR2 YFSETQ. CDR3 sequence (DNA): TGCGCCAGCAGCTTGGACAGGGACCTACTTTATGGCTACACCTTC. This sequence encodes CASSLDRDLLYGYTF.

The chain links TRBV7-2 to TRBJ2-5, with a tentative D call TRBD1 (7 bases). Looked up from germline, CDR1 is SGHTA and CDR2 is FQGNSA. This CDR3 comprises 15 residues. V lost 4 bases to trimming and J lost 5 bases, with 17 bases between them. The CDR3 here is CASSSARGVGETQYF. The DNA for the CDR3 is TGTGCCAGCAGCTCGGCCAGGGGGGTGGGCGAGACCCAGTACTTC.

This clonotype was seen many times. The genes are TRBV7-2 and TRBJ1-6, with a weak D call TRBD1 (6 bases). Germline CDR1 and CDR2: SGHTA and FQGNSA. V was trimmed by 1 base and J by 13 bases, leaving 17 bases between them. The CDR3 spans 15 residues. Here the CDR3 reads CASSLGGRHPRPLHF. CDR3 nucleotides: TGTGCCAGCAGCTTAGGGGGGCGGCACCCTCGTCCCCTCCACTTT.

CDR3 DNA sequence: TGTGCCAGCAGCCCCGACTCTGACAGGGTCGCTGAAGCTTTCTTT. This gives the protein CASSPDSDRVAEAFF. This chain connects TRBV5-6 to TRBJ1-1; 7 bases are a match to TRBD1. The ends lost 4 bases at V and 6 bases at J; junction bases unmatched: 12. CDR3 length: 15 amino acids. Germline V gene lookup returns CDR1 SGHDT and CDR2 YYEEEE.

This clonotype was counted ten times or more. The chain recombines TRBV20-1 with TRBJ2-5, with D possibly matching TRBD2 (6 bases). V shed 4 bases and J shed 1 base, with 7 bases lying between them. Germline lookup yields CDR1 DFQATT and CDR2 SNEGSKA (reference sequence). The CDR3 totals 12 residues. For the CDR3, the DNA is TGCAGTGCTACGGGGGTCCAAGAGACCCAGTACTTC. Translated, it gives CSATGVQETQYF.

This clonotype appeared many times. The chain combines TRBV20-1 with TRBJ1-1; D is possibly TRBD1 (5 bases). This CDR3 has 14 residues. Germline V lookup: CDR1 DFQATT, CDR2 SNEGSKA (reference sequence). Trimming removed 6 bases from V and 1 base from J, with 15 bases in between. CDR3 bases: TGCAGTGCAAGACAAGGGGTTAAGAACACTGAAGCTTTCTTT. It yields the protein CSARQGVKNTEAFF.

This clonotype was seen a handful of times. The V gene is TRBV18, the J gene TRBJ2-6; 11 positions agree with TRBD1. Germline CDR1 and CDR2: KGHSH and LQKENI. The CDR3 consists of 19 residues. Unmatched junction bases numbered 7, after V lost 3 bases and J lost 0 bases. The CDR3: CASSPGQGALTSGANVLTF. The DNA of the CDR3 is TGTGCCAGCTCACCCGGACAGGGGGCCCTTACCTCTGGGGCCAACGTCCTGACTTTC.

The rearrangement joins TRBV6-5 to TRBJ2-1; 8 bases line up with TRBD2. Trimming took 2 bases from V and 2 from J; bases not matched to a gene: 14. The germline V gene has CDR1 MNHEY and CDR2 SVGAGI. This CDR3 comprises 19 residues. CDR3 sequence reads: CASSYESSGTGGPYNEQFF. The DNA of the CDR3 is TGTGCCAGCAGTTACGAGAGCTCAGGGACGGGAGGGCCCTACAATGAGCAGTTCTTC.

The CDR3 coding sequence is TGTGCCAGCAGCCCCCGGGACTTCTACTACGAGCAGTACTTC. It translates to CASSPRDFYYEQYF. The rearrangement joins TRBV3-1 to TRBJ2-7, with D possibly TRBD2 on 6 matching bases. This CDR3 region has 14 residues. Per germline, CDR1 LGHDT and CDR2 YNNKEL (reference sequence). The V gene lost 4 bases and the J gene lost 3 bases, with 13 bases spanning the gap.

The chain recombines TRBV24-1 with TRBJ2-2; D call uncertain. V was cut by 12 bases and J by 2 bases, with 18 bases left in between. The CDR3 totals 15 residues. Per germline, CDR1 KGHDR and CDR2 SFDVKD. DNA for the CDR3: TGTGCCGCTTCCCGCCCCACCTCTAACACCGGGGAGCTGTTTTTT. Protein: CAASRPTSNTGELFF.

The chain carries TRBV5-5 and TRBJ2-7; D is tentatively TRBD1 or TRBD2 (5 bases each). The CDR3 consists of 14 residues. The germline V gene has CDR1 SGHKS and CDR2 YYEKEE (reference sequence). The V and J ends lost 2 bases and 5 bases respectively, with 14 bases between them. The CDR3 spells CASSLTGTIDEQYF. The CDR3 coding sequence is TGTGCCAGCAGCTTAACCGGGACGATCGACGAGCAGTACTTC.

There are a few counts of this clonotype. The chain uses TRBV5-5 and TRBJ1-2; D gene uncertain. The CDR3 runs to 15 residues. V lost 1 base and J lost 3, with 13 bases in between. The germline CDR1 and CDR2 sequences are SGHKS and YYEKEE (reference sequence). The CDR3 sequence is CASSLWARLDYGYTF. The CDR3 DNA is TGTGCCAGCAGCTTGTGGGCGAGGCTTGACTATGGCTACACCTTC.

V and J are TRBV7-9 and TRBJ2-3, with TRBD2 identical over 13 bases. Germline V CDR1 and CDR2: SEHNR, FQNEAQ (reference sequence). J lost 8 bases, V lost 5 bases, and 10 bases had no gene match. The CDR3 is made up of 16 amino acids. The DNA of the CDR3 is TGTGCCAGCAGCCCAGGACTAGCGGGGGACCCAAGTACGCAGTATTTT. It specifies CASSPGLAGDPSTQYF.

This clonotype was recorded many times. The V gene is TRBV20-1, the J gene TRBJ1-1; the D gene is possibly TRBD1 (5 bases). Trimming cost V 1 base and J 4 bases, with 10 bases left between them. The CDR3 has 13 residues. Germline V lookup: CDR1 DFQATT, CDR2 SNEGSKA (reference sequence). This CDR3 reads CSARGGPFTEAFF. In nucleotides, the CDR3 is TGCAGTGCTAGAGGGGGACCTTTCACTGAAGCTTTCTTT.

This clonotype showed up many times. The rearrangement joins TRBV20-1 to TRBJ1-1; a possible D gene is TRBD1 (5 bases). The CDR3 has 13 residues. Germline V gives CDR1 DFQATT, CDR2 SNEGSKA (reference sequence). Trimming took off 3 bases at V and 1 base at J, with 9 bases between the two ends. CDR3 sequence (DNA): TGCAGTGCTAGTCCAGGGAGGAACACTGAAGCTTTCTTT. Its protein is CSASPGRNTEAFF.

This clonotype occurred many times. J is TRBJ1-5 and V is TRBV4-2, with a tentative D call TRBD1 (6 bases). Germline assignment: CDR1 LGHNA and CDR2 YNFKEQ. Trimming shortened V by 0 bases and J by 3 bases, and 9 bases separated the two germline ends. CDR3 size: 15 residues. The CDR3 DNA is TGTGCCAGCAGCCAAGAAAGGGGGGCCAATCAGCCCCAGCATTTT. Its protein product is CASSQERGANQPQHF.

The CDR3 here is CASRSTSGGFREQFF. The CDR3, as DNA: TGTGCCAGCAGATCCACTAGCGGGGGGTTTCGGGAGCAGTTCTTC. The V and J genes are TRBV6-1 and TRBJ2-1, with 12 bases aligning to TRBD2. The CDR3 sequence is 15 residues long. Per the germline V gene, CDR1 is MNHNS and CDR2 is SASEGT. Unmatched junction bases numbered 10, after V lost 6 bases and J lost 10 bases.

There are many counts of this clonotype. The chain employs TRBV2 and TRBJ1-6; 7 bases fit TRBD1. The ends lost 9 bases at V and 6 bases at J; junction bases unmatched: 5. The length of the CDR3 is 13 residues. Germline V gene sequence: CDR1 SNHLY, CDR2 FYNNEI. CDR3 sequence reads: CARAQGFNSPLHF. In DNA form, the CDR3 reads TGTGCCAGGGCACAGGGGTTTAATTCACCCCTCCACTTT.

This clonotype has at least ten counts. The chain employs TRBV5-1 and TRBJ2-5, with unresolved D. The CDR3 sequence is 15 residues long. CDR1 and CDR2 (germline): SGHRS, YFSETQ. V was clipped by 0 bases and J by 5 bases, with 14 bases between them. CDR3 sequence: CASSLAAHSKETQYF. Here the CDR3 DNA reads TGCGCCAGCAGCTTGGCTGCACATAGCAAGGAGACCCAGTACTTC.

This clonotype was counted ten times or more. CDR3 in amino acids: CSVDRTGQETQYF. CDR3 nucleotide sequence: TGCAGCGTTGATCGGACAGGGCAAGAGACCCAGTACTTC. The chain recombines TRBV29-1 with TRBJ2-5; TRBD1 agrees at 8 bases. From germline, CDR1 is SQVTM and CDR2 ANQGSEA. CDR3 length: 13 residues. Trimming took 3 bases from V and 2 from J; bases not matched to a gene: 2.

Only a few counts were recorded for this clonotype. The chain uses TRBV28 and TRBJ1-4, with 8 bases matching TRBD1. The germline CDR1 and CDR2 sequences are MDHEN and SYDVKM. V lost 7 bases to trimming and J lost 6 bases; unmatched junction nucleotides: 4. The CDR3 length is 13 residues. CDR3 in DNA: TGTGCCAGCAAGGGACAGGATTATGAAAAACTGTTTTTT. It yields the protein CASKGQDYEKLFF.